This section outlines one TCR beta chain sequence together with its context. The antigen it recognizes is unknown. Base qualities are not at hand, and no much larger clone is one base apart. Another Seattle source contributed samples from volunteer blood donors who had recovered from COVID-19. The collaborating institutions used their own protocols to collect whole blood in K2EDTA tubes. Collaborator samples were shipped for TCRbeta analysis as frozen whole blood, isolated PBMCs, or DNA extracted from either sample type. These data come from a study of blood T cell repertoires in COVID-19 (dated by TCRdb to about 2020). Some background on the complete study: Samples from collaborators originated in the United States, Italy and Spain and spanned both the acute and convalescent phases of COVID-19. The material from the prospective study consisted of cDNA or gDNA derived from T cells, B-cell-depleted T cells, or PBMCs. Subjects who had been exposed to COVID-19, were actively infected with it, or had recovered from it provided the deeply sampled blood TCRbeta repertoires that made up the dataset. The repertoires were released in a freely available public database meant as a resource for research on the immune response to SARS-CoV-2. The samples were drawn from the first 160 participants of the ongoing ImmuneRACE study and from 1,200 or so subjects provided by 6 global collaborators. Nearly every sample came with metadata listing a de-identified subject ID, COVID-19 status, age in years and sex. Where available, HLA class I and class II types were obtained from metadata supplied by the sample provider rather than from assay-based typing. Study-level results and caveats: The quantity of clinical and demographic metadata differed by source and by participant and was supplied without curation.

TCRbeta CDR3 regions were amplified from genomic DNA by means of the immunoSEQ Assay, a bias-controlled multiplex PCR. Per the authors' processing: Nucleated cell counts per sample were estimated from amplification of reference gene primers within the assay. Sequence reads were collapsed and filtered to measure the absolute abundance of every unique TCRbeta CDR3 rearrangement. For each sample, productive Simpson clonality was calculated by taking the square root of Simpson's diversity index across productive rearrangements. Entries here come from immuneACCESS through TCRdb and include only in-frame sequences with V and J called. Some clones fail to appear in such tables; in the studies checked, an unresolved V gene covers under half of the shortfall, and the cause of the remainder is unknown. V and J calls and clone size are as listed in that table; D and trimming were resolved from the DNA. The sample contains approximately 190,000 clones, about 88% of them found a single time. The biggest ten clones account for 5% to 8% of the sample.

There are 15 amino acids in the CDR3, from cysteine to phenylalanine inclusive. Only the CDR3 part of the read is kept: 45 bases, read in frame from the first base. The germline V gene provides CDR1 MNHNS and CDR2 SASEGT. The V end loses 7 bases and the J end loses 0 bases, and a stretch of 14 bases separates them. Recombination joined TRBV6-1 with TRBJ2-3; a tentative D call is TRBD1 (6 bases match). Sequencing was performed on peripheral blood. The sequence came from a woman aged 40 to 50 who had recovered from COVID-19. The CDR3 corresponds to CASKLGQLSTDTQYF. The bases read TGTGCCAGCAAACTAGGACAGCTGAGCACAGATACGCAGTATTTT.